This T cell receptor beta chain was documented in a study of beta chain features in type 1 diabetes. Regarding the study as a whole: Compared to healthy donors, patients appeared to have naive, central memory and Treg TCRB repertoires that were more alike. All four CD4+ subsets from Type 1 diabetes patients carried moderately but significantly shorter TCRB CDR3s.

In its sample, this clone was seen once. The antigen remains unidentified. As every portion of the isolated RNA was reverse transcribed, the sequencing read expressed TCRB transcripts. Each sample of naive, central memory or regulatory T cells had, on average, about 3.57 million reads. The method was immunoSEQ multiplex PCR; TCRdb's version includes in-frame clones alone and lacks a portion of them. The table lists 200,000 to 300,000 clones, approximately 15% of them singletons. Germline V lookup: CDR1 MNHEY, CDR2 SVGAGI. The CDR3 consists of 14 residues. Trimming took 3 bases from V and 0 from J, leaving 8 bases between them. Sampling consisted of one heparinised blood draw per donor, averaging roughly 100 mL.

Sequenced material: naive CD4+ T cells from blood. This clonotype originated in a man aged 25-40 years with type 1 diabetes. This rearrangement joins TRBV6-5 to TRBJ1-1; D perhaps matches TRBD1 (6 bases). Written as DNA, the CDR3 is TGTGCCAGCAGTTATGGGGGCCTGAACACTGAAGCTTTCTTT. It specifies CASSYGGLNTEAFF.